Each of the 15 T cell receptor beta chains below was sequenced from the same sample in a study of radiotherapy plus CTLA-4 blockade in lung cancer. The data were produced by immunoSEQ multiplex PCR, yet TCRdb's version contains in-frame clones alone and is incomplete. The profile shows roughly 100,000 clones, approximately 80% of them singletons. The sequencing here drew on peripheral blood, taken from a patient treated with radiotherapy plus ipilimumab. These receptors were collected from a human donor with non-small cell lung cancer that progressed on radiotherapy plus ipilimumab.

The rearrangement links TRBV2 to TRBJ1-1, with 7 bases lining up with TRBD1. The CDR3 is 15 residues long. The V gene's germline CDR1 is SNHLY and CDR2 FYNNEI. The trim removed 3 bases at V and 1 base at J, leaving 5 bases unmatched. The CDR3 DNA follows: TGTGCCAGCAGTGACAGGGGGTACAGGAACACTGAAGCTTTCTTT. Encoded protein: CASSDRGYRNTEAFF.

The chain employs TRBV4-1 and TRBJ1-2; D is ambiguous. CDR3 size: 16 residues. Germline V gene lookup returns CDR1 MGHRA and CDR2 YSYEKL. Trimming took 0 bases from V and 5 from J, leaving 16 bases between them. Here the CDR3 DNA reads TGCGCCAGCAGCCAAGAGATGAGAAGCTCCGTATATGGCTACACCTTC. Amino acid sequence: CASSQEMRSSVYGYTF.

This chain connects TRBV18 to TRBJ1-4; no reliable D call. CDR3 length: 13 amino acids. V lost 5 bases, J lost 7 bases, and 11 bases lay in between. Germline values: CDR1 KGHSH, CDR2 LQKENI. CDR3 amino acids: CASSKQAGEKLFF. CDR3 nucleotides: TGTGCCAGCTCAAAGCAGGCGGGTGAAAAACTGTTTTTT.

The sample holds a few counts of this clone. This chain links TRBV10-3 with TRBJ1-5, with TRBD1 identical over 7 bases. The trim removed 7 bases at V and 5 bases at J, leaving 5 bases unmatched. The CDR3 totals 13 residues. Germline CDR1 reads ENHRY; CDR2 reads SYGVKD. Here the CDR3 reads CAIKPQGDQPQHF. In DNA, the CDR3 is TGTGCCATCAAACCGCAGGGGGATCAGCCCCAGCATTTT.

The chain uses TRBV9 and TRBJ2-1; 11 bases are shared with TRBD2. V gave up 0 bases and J gave up 0 bases; unmatched junction bases: 8. This CDR3 comprises 19 residues. Germline CDR1 is SGDLS and CDR2 is YYNGEE. CDR3 protein: CASSVGDSGRVSSYNEQFF. DNA for the CDR3: TGTGCCAGCAGCGTAGGGGATAGCGGGAGGGTTAGCTCCTACAATGAGCAGTTCTTC.

V gene TRBV5-6 combines with J gene TRBJ2-7, with 8 bases that match TRBD2. The V gene's germline CDR1 is SGHDT and CDR2 YYEEEE. The CDR3 runs 15 residues. The CDR3 is CASSFPGTRSSEQYV. The DNA for the CDR3 is TGTGCCAGCAGCTTCCCTGGGACTAGGTCCTCCGAGCAGTACGTC.

This chain connects TRBV23-1 to TRBJ2-7, with D perhaps matching TRBD1 (5 bases). TRBV23-1 is flagged as an ORF with uncertain function. With 1 base removed from V and 7 bases from J, the gap between germline ends came to 32 bases. This CDR3 has 20 residues. The CDR3 reads CASSQLGLRWVRPRATEQYF. In DNA form, the CDR3 reads TGCGCCAGCAGTCAATTGGGATTGAGGTGGGTGAGGCCCAGGGCTACGGAGCAGTACTTC.

This chain connects TRBV7-8 to TRBJ1-2; D is possibly TRBD1 (5 bases). V lost 6 bases, J lost 4 bases, and 12 bases lay in between. The V gene's germline CDR1 is SGHVS and CDR2 FQNEAQ. The CDR3 sequence is 13 residues long. The CDR3 loop is CASRLGGSYGYTF. The CDR3 DNA sequence: TGTGCCAGCAGACTCGGGGGGTCCTATGGCTACACCTTC. Based on the CDR3 plus reference TRBV7-8 and TRBJ1-2, the full variable domain is GAGVSQSPRYKVAKRGQDVALRCDPISGHVSLFWYQQALGQGPEFLTYFQNEAQLDKSGLPSDRFFAERPEGSVSTLKIQRTQQEDSAVYLCASRLGGSYGYTFGSGTRLTVV.

The J gene is TRBJ2-7, the V gene TRBV6-1, with D possibly TRBD2 on 5 matching bases. CDR1 and CDR2 (germline): MNHNS, SASEGT. This CDR3 is built from 15 residues. V was cut by 7 bases and J by 1 base, with 17 bases left in between. CDR3 DNA sequence: TGTGCCAGCACCCCCATTGGCGAGGGTTCCTACGAGCAGTACTTC. Encoded protein: CASTPIGEGSYEQYF.

A single count supports this clone. The gene calls are TRBV2 and TRBJ2-3; TRBD2 matches 12 bases. J gave up 4 bases and V 7 bases, and 12 bases lay outside the gene matches. This CDR3 has 17 residues. Germline V gene lookup returns CDR1 SNHLY and CDR2 FYNNEI. The CDR3 nucleotides read TGTGCCAGCACCCTTCGACTAGCGGGAGAGGAGGCAGATACGCAGTATTTT. Translated: CASTLRLAGEEADTQYF.

V usage is TRBV28 and J usage is TRBJ2-5; 9 nucleotides match TRBD2. The CDR3 is 17 residues long. Germline V gene data show CDR1 as MDHEN and CDR2 as SYDVKM. The J segment lost 2 bases and the V segment lost 4 bases, leaving 11 bases of the junction unmatched. CDR3 DNA sequence: TGTGCCAGCAGTTCCCAAGGGACTAGCAGACCACAAGAGACCCAGTACTTC. Its protein is CASSSQGTSRPQETQYF.

This clone has more than one count but fewer than ten. The chain joins TRBV30 to TRBJ2-1; 9 bases align to TRBD2. CDR3 length: 16 amino acids. V was pared by 1 base and J by 0 bases, with 4 bases of the junction left unmatched. Germline CDR1 reads GTSNPN; CDR2 reads SVGIG (reference sequence). CDR3 protein: CAWSALAGVSYNEQFF. The CDR3 DNA sequence: TGTGCCTGGAGTGCTTTAGCGGGAGTCTCCTACAATGAGCAGTTCTTC.

The chain couples TRBV2 to TRBJ1-5; D is unresolved. The CDR3 covers 13 residues. CDR1 and CDR2 (germline): SNHLY, FYNNEI. V lost 3 bases and J lost 4, with 7 bases in between. CDR3 residues: CASSDLRNQPQHF. CDR3 nucleotides: TGTGCCAGCAGTGATCTTAGGAATCAGCCCCAGCATTTT.

The chain recombines TRBV6-1 with TRBJ2-1, with D perhaps matching TRBD1 (8 bases). This CDR3 is 15 amino acids long. The germline gives CDR1 MNHNS, CDR2 SASEGT. Trimming removed 2 bases from V and 4 bases from J, with 12 bases in between. In DNA, the CDR3 is TGTGCCAGCAGTGAAACAGGGGGGGATTACAATGAGCAGTTCTTC. Its translation is CASSETGGDYNEQFF.

V and J are TRBV27 and TRBJ2-2; D is uncertain. Trimming removed 2 bases at V and 6 bases at J, with 7 bases between. Germline V lookup: CDR1 MNHEY, CDR2 SMNVEV (reference sequence). The CDR3 covers 13 residues. The CDR3 DNA reads as TGTGCCAGCAGTTTAGTAGGTTCCGGGGAGCTGTTTTTT. Its translation is CASSLVGSGELFF.